This TCR beta chain is from a study of cytomegalovirus exposure and HLA in healthy donors. In the study overall: Of 350 to 400 genotyped donors, 81% grouped in the Caucasian-associated ancestry cluster.

As for this clone: Antigen specificity is unknown.

The PCR had 60 Vbeta and 13 Jbeta primers. Libraries were prepared by immunoSEQ multiplex PCR; TCRdb keeps only in-frame clonotypes and omits some of them. The data hold approximately 130,000 clones, with about 77% observed a single time. In germline, CDR1 is SGHRS, CDR2 YFSETQ. V was pared by 7 bases and J by 5 bases, with 7 bases of the junction left unmatched. This CDR3 spans 14 amino acids. Study-wide results and limits: The authors later found most CMV-associated TCR beta chains appeared HLA-restricted.

The chain uses TRBV5-1 and TRBJ2-1; 9 positions agree with TRBD2. The source of this sequence is a man in his forties or fifties in good health and CMV-seronegative. The sample was PBMCs. The CDR3 region has the DNA TGCGCCAGCGGCGCGGGAGGGCCCAACAATGAGCAGTTCTTC. Protein product: CASGAGGPNNEQFF.